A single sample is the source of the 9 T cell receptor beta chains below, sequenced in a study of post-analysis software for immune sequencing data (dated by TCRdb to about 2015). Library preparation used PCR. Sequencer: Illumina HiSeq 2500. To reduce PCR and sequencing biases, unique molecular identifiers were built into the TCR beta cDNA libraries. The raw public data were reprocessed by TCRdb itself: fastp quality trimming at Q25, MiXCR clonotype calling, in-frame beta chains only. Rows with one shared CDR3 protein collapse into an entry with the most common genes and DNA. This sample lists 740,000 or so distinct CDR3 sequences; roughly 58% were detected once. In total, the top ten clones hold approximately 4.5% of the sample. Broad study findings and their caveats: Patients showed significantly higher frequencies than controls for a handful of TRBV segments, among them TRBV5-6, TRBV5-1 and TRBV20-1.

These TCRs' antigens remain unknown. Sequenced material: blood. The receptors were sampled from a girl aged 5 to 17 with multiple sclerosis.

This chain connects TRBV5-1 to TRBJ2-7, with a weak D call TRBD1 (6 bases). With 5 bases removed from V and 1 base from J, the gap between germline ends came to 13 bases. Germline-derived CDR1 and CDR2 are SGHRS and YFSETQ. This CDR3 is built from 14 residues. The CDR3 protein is CASRGQLSSYEQYF. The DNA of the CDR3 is TGCGCCAGCAGAGGACAGCTTTCTTCCTACGAGCAGTACTTC. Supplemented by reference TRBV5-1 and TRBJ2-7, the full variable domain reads KAGVTQTPRYLIKTRGQQVTLSCSPISGHRSVSWYQQTPGQGLQFLFEYFSETQRNKGNFPGRFSGRQFSNSRSEMNVSTLELGDSALYLCASRGQLSSYEQYFGPGTRLTVT.

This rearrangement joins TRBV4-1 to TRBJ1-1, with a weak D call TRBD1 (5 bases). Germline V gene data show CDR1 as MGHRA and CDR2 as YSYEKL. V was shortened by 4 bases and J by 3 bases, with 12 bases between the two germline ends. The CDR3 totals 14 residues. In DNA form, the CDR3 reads TGCGCCAGCAGCCCGGGGGTCCGTTACACTGAAGCTTTCTTT. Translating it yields CASSPGVRYTEAFF.

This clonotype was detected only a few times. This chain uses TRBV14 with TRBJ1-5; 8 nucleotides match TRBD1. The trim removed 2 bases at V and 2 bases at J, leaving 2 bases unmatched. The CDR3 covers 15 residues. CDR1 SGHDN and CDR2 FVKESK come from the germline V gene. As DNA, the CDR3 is TGTGCCAGCAGCCAAACAGGGGGAGGCAATCAGCCCCAGCATTTT. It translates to CASSQTGGGNQPQHF.

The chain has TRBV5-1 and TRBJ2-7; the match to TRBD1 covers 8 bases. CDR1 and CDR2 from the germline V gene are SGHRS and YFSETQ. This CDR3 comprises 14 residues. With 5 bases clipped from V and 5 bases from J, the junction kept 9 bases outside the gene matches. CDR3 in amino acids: CASSRTGTGHEQYF. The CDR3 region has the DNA TGCGCCAGCAGTCGGACAGGGACAGGCCACGAGCAGTACTTC.

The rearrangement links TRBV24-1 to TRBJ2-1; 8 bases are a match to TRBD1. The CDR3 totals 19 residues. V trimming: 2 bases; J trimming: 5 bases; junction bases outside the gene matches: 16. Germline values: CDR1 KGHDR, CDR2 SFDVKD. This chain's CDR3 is CATSDYPGQVMSGNNEQFF. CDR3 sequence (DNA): TGTGCCACCAGTGATTACCCGGGACAGGTGATGTCCGGGAACAATGAGCAGTTCTTC.

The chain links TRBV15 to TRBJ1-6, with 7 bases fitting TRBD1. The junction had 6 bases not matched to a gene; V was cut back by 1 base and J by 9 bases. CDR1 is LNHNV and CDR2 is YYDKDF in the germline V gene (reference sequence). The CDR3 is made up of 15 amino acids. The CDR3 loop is CATSRGTGAGSPLHF. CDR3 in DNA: TGTGCCACCAGCAGAGGAACAGGGGCGGGTTCACCCCTCCACTTT.

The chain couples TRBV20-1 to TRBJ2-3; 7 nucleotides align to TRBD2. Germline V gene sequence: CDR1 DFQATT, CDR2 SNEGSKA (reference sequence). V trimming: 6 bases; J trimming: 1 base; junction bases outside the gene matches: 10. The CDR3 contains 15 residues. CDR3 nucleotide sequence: TGCAGTGCAAAGAGATCCAGCGGGGGCACAGATACGCAGTATTTT. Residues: CSAKRSSGGTDTQYF.

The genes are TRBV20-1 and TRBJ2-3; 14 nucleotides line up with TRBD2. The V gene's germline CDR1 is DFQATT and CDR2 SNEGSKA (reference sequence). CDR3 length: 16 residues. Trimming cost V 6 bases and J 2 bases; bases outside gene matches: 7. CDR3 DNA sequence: TGCAGTGCGATGGGACTAGCGGGAGTTAACACAGATACGCAGTATTTT. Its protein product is CSAMGLAGVNTDTQYF.

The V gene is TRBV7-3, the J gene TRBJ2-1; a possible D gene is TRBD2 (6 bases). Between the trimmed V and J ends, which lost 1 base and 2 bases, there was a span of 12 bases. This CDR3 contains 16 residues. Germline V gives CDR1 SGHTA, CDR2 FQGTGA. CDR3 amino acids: CASSLNTGATYNEQFF. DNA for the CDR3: TGTGCCAGCAGCTTAAATACGGGAGCGACCTACAATGAGCAGTTCTTC.